Following are 23 T cell receptor beta chains from one sample sequenced in a study of vaccination effects on CD4 cells after COVID-19. For these receptors, no antigen is known. Assay used: immunoSEQ multiplex PCR; TCRdb lists only in-frame clones, some missing. Of around 25,000 clones listed, about three quarters were seen once; the top ten hold under 7%. Antigen-specific CD4+ T cells expanded by the ViraFEST assay with viral peptide pools were then sequenced. An approximately ten-day culture period preceded the isolation of CD4+ T cells. Participants were given two doses of BNT162b2 or mRNA-1273 vaccine. The sample in question was CD4+ T cells from PBMCs cultured with SARS-CoV-2 spike peptides, obtained after COVID-19 vaccination. The source of these receptors is a human donor who received a COVID-19 vaccine. Some clones in this sample may be carry-over from other donors' samples.

This sequence joins TRBV4-2 and TRBJ2-5; the match to TRBD2 covers 10 bases. J gave up 3 bases and V 1 base, and 2 bases lay outside the gene matches. Germline V gives CDR1 LGHNA, CDR2 YNFKEQ. This CDR3 is 15 amino acids long. The CDR3 DNA follows: TGTGCCAGCAGCCAAGGAAGCGGGGGGGAAGAGACCCAGTACTTC. Protein: CASSQGSGGEETQYF.

This clone turned up a few times. The rearrangement joins TRBV7-2 to TRBJ1-1; D gene ambiguous. The V gene's germline CDR1 is SGHTA and CDR2 FQGNSA. V was pared by 4 bases and J by 1 base, with 7 bases between. The CDR3 has 13 amino acids. In nucleotides, the CDR3 is TGTGCCAGCAGCTACGTACAGAACACTGAAGCTTTCTTT. Residues: CASSYVQNTEAFF.

This clone was detected once. The chain employs TRBV5-1 and TRBJ1-2; D unresolved. Germline V gene lookup returns CDR1 SGHRS and CDR2 YFSETQ. The CDR3 is made up of 15 amino acids. The V end lost 4 bases, the J end lost 0 bases, and 13 bases lay between the germline ends. CDR3 in amino acids: CASSPDGRPNYGYTF. The CDR3 region has the DNA TGCGCCAGCAGCCCGGATGGGAGACCTAACTATGGCTACACCTTC.

This chain connects TRBV19 to TRBJ1-5; 7 nucleotides agree with TRBD1. This CDR3 is 14 amino acids long. V lost 4 bases to trimming and J lost 4 bases; unmatched junction nucleotides: 4. Per germline, CDR1 LNHDA and CDR2 SQIVND (reference sequence). CDR3 in amino acids: CASSTGTDNQPQHF. The DNA of the CDR3 is TGTGCCAGTAGTACGGGGACAGATAATCAGCCCCAGCATTTT.

The V gene is TRBV6-2 or TRBV6-3, the J gene TRBJ2-7; no clear D gene. Germline V CDR1 and CDR2: MNHEY, SVGEGT. Trimming stripped 0 bases from V and 5 bases from J, with 5 bases between. This CDR3 contains 12 residues. CDR3 sequence reads: CASSYSLNEQYV. CDR3 DNA sequence: TGTGCCAGCAGTTACTCTCTCAACGAGCAGTACGTC.

V usage is TRBV14 and J usage is TRBJ1-2; D is unresolved. The germline CDR1 and CDR2 sequences are SGHDN and FVKESK. The CDR3 has 12 amino acids. Trimming took 4 bases from V and 6 from J, leaving 9 bases between them. CDR3 protein: CASSRIPNGYTF. The CDR3 nucleotides are TGTGCCAGCAGCCGAATTCCGAATGGCTACACCTTC.

The V call is TRBV30, the J call TRBJ2-2; either TRBD1 or TRBD2 may supply D (5 bases each). CDR3 length: 16 residues. Germline V lookup: CDR1 GTSNPN, CDR2 SVGIG (reference sequence). Trimming shortened V by 2 bases and J by 5 bases, and 18 bases separated the two germline ends. The CDR3 bases are TGTGCCTGGAGTCCTGGGCGGGCAGGGAGTACCGGGGAGCTGTTTTTT. Encoded protein: CAWSPGRAGSTGELFF.

CDR3 DNA sequence: TGTGCCAGCACCCTGAGGGGGAGCGGCACAGATACGCAGTATTTT. This translates into CASTLRGSGTDTQYF. The chain couples TRBV2 to TRBJ2-3, with D possibly TRBD1 on 6 matching bases. The ends were cut back, 7 bases at V and 1 base at J, with 15 bases in the middle. Germline values: CDR1 SNHLY, CDR2 FYNNEI. The CDR3 is 15 residues long.

V usage is TRBV2 and J usage is TRBJ2-3; D is unclear. Trimming removed 3 bases from V and 8 bases from J, with 9 bases in between. Germline lookup yields CDR1 SNHLY and CDR2 FYNNEI. The CDR3 has 12 residues. As DNA, the CDR3 is TGTGCCAGCAGTGACCCGTCCCGTACGCAGTATTTT. Translating it yields CASSDPSRTQYF.

V gene TRBV29-1 combines with J gene TRBJ1-2; D gene uncertain. The V and J ends lost 1 base and 8 bases respectively, with 14 bases between them. Germline assignment: CDR1 SQVTM and CDR2 ANQGSEA. The CDR3 is made up of 13 amino acids. CDR3 nucleotides: TGCAGCGTTGAAGCTTCCTTACATCGGGGCTACACCTTC. Protein: CSVEASLHRGYTF.

The chain recombines TRBV7-2 with TRBJ1-2; tentative D call: TRBD1 (5 bases). The CDR3 extends over 13 amino acids. Trimming left V 7 bases short and J 4 bases short, with 13 bases between. Germline V lookup: CDR1 SGHTA, CDR2 FQGNSA. CDR3 DNA: TGTGCCAGCACGCGTGTGGGGACCTATGGCTACACCTTC. Its protein product is CASTRVGTYGYTF.

This chain joins TRBV5-4 and TRBJ2-2, with D perhaps assigned TRBD1 or TRBD2 (5 bases each). CDR1 is SGHNT and CDR2 is YYREEE in the germline V gene (reference sequence). Trimming shortened V by 6 bases and J by 6 bases, and 12 bases separated the two germline ends. This CDR3 has 13 residues. Here the CDR3 reads CASNLRGAGELFF. The DNA of the CDR3 is TGTGCCAGCAACCTTCGAGGGGCCGGGGAGCTGTTTTTT. Filled out from reference TRBV5-4 and TRBJ2-2, the complete variable domain reads ETGVTQSPTHLIKTRGQQVTLRCSSQSGHNTVSWYQQALGQGPQFIFQYYREEENGRGNFPPRFSGLQFPNYSSELNVNALELDDSALYLCASNLRGAGELFFGEGSRLTVL.

The rearrangement joins TRBV6-5 to TRBJ2-7; D might be TRBD1 or TRBD2, each matching 7 bases. V dropped 5 bases and J dropped 3 bases, with 14 bases sitting between them. The CDR3 sequence is 14 residues long. CDR1 is MNHEY and CDR2 is SVGAGI in the germline V gene. The CDR3 nucleotides read TGTGCCAGCAGTAGACAGGGAGGGAACTACGAGCAGTACGTC. Its protein product is CASSRQGGNYEQYV.

The rearrangement uses TRBV24-1 and TRBJ2-1, with D tentatively TRBD1 (6 bases). The CDR3 has 16 residues. Germline lookup yields CDR1 KGHDR and CDR2 SFDVKD. V lost 5 bases and J 3 bases, leaving 16 bases between the germline ends. The CDR3 protein is CATSGQGSRIYNEQFF. The CDR3 nucleotides are TGTGCCACCAGTGGGCAGGGGAGCCGGATCTACAATGAGCAGTTCTTC.

The CDR3 loop is CASSPPGFGYEQYV. CDR3 DNA sequence: TGTGCCAGCAGTCCCCCAGGCTTCGGGTACGAGCAGTACGTC. This chain connects TRBV28 to TRBJ2-7, with D hard to call. This CDR3 has 14 amino acids. Germline CDR1 reads MDHEN; CDR2 reads SYDVKM. Trimming pared 5 bases from V and 4 bases from J, leaving 15 bases between.

This clone was detected a few times. V is TRBV9 and J is TRBJ1-3; no firm D call. The CDR3 has 14 amino acids. Trimming removed 0 bases at V and 0 bases at J, with 4 bases between. The germline V gene encodes CDR1 SGDLS and CDR2 YYNGEE. The CDR3 protein is CASSVGNSGNTIYF. CDR3 nucleotide sequence: TGTGCCAGCAGCGTAGGGAACTCTGGAAACACCATATATTTT.

CDR3 nucleotides: TGTGCCAGCTCACCTTCCGGGACAGGTGAAGCTTTCTTT. Translated, it gives CASSPSGTGEAFF. J is TRBJ1-1 and V is TRBV18; 8 positions match TRBD1. Germline CDR1 KGHSH, CDR2 LQKENI. The CDR3 is 13 amino acids. The J segment lost 7 bases and the V segment lost 3 bases, leaving 4 bases of the junction unmatched.

The count of this clone is one. The CDR3 is CASSLTPLGTGNTIYF. The CDR3 DNA reads as TGTGCCAGCAGCTTAACCCCCCTTGGTACTGGAAACACCATATATTTT. The V and J genes are TRBV7-2 and TRBJ1-3; D uncertain. The CDR3 loop spans 16 amino acids. Per the germline V gene, CDR1 is SGHTA and CDR2 is FQGNSA. The ends were cut back, 2 bases at V and 2 bases at J, with 13 bases in the middle.

The count of this clone is one. The gene calls are TRBV5-4 and TRBJ2-1, with 8 nucleotides matching TRBD2. Trimming at V came to 4 bases and at J to 2 bases, leaving 5 bases not matched to a gene. The germline gives CDR1 SGHNT, CDR2 YYREEE (reference sequence). The CDR3 is made up of 15 amino acids. In DNA form, the CDR3 reads TGTGCCAGCAGCATCATTAGCGGGGCCTACAATGAGCAGTTCTTC. Protein product: CASSIISGAYNEQFF.

V is TRBV6-5 and J is TRBJ1-2; 7 nucleotides line up with TRBD1. This CDR3 region has 14 residues. V gave up 2 bases and J gave up 2 bases; unmatched junction bases: 2. Germline lookup yields CDR1 MNHEY and CDR2 SVGAGI. The CDR3 loop reads CASSYRTGNYGYTF. The CDR3 region has the DNA TGTGCCAGCAGTTACCGGACAGGCAACTATGGCTACACCTTC.

The chain carries TRBV11-2 and TRBJ1-1; D not resolved. The CDR3 is made up of 13 amino acids. Per the germline V gene, CDR1 is SGHAT and CDR2 is FQNNGV. Between the trimmed V and J ends, which lost 4 bases and 3 bases, there was a span of 9 bases. In DNA, the CDR3 is TGTGCCAGCAGCTCCACCCAGTACACTGAAGCTTTCTTT. Amino acids: CASSSTQYTEAFF. The whole variable domain, remainder taken from reference TRBV11-2 and TRBJ1-1, is EAGVAQSPRYKIIEKRQSVAFWCNPISGHATLYWYQQILGQGPKLLIQFQNNGVVDDSQLPKDRFSAERLKGVDSTLKIQPAKLEDSAVYLCASSSTQYTEAFFGQGTRLTVV.

The chain combines TRBV3-1 (or the pseudogene TRBV3-2) with TRBJ2-1; the D is unclear. Germline CDR1 reads LGHDT; CDR2 reads YNNKEL (reference sequence). V lost 1 base and J 8 bases, leaving 6 bases between the germline ends. The CDR3 spans 12 residues. The CDR3 DNA follows: TGTGCCAGCAGCCAAGGTCAGGATGAGCAGTTCTTC. Its translation is CASSQGQDEQFF.

V and J are TRBV24-1 and TRBJ2-5; TRBD2 matches at 8 bases. This CDR3 comprises 16 residues. Germline CDR1 reads KGHDR; CDR2 reads SFDVKD. Trimming cost V 0 bases and J 2 bases; bases outside gene matches: 4. The CDR3 reads CATSDLLGGGQETQYF. The CDR3 nucleotides read TGTGCCACCAGTGATTTGCTCGGCGGGGGGCAAGAGACCCAGTACTTC.